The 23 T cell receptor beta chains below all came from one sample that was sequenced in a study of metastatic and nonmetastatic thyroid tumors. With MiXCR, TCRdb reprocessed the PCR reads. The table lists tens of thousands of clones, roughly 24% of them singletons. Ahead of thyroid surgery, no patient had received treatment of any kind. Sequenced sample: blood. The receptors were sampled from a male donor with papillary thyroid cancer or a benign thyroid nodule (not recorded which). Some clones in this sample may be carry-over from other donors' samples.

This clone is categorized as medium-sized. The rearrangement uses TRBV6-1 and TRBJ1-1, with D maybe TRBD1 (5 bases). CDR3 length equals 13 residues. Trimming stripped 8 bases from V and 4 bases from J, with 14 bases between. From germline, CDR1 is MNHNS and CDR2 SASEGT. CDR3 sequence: CASRPGDLTEAFF. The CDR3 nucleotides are TGTGCCAGCCGTCCCGGGGACCTCACTGAAGCTTTCTTT.

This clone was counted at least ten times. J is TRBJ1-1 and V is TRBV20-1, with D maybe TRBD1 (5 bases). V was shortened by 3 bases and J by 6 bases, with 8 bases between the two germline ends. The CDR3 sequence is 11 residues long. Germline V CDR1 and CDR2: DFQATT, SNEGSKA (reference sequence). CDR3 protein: CSARGRPEAFF. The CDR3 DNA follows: TGCAGTGCTAGGGGGCGCCCTGAAGCTTTCTTT.

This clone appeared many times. The CDR3 region is CASSSGGNTEAFF. The CDR3 nucleotides read TGTGCCAGCAGCTCAGGGGGGAACACTGAAGCTTTCTTT. This chain connects TRBV7-3 to TRBJ1-1; 7 nucleotides align to TRBD1. This CDR3 is built from 13 residues. J gave up 1 base and V 4 bases, and 0 bases lay outside the gene matches. Germline V gene sequence: CDR1 SGHTA, CDR2 FQGTGA.

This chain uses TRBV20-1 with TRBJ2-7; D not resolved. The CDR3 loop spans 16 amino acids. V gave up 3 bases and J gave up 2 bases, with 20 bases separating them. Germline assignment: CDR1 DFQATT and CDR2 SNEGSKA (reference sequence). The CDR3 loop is CSARARSGILAYEQYF. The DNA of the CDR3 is TGCAGTGCTAGGGCAAGATCAGGTATTCTAGCCTACGAGCAGTACTTC.

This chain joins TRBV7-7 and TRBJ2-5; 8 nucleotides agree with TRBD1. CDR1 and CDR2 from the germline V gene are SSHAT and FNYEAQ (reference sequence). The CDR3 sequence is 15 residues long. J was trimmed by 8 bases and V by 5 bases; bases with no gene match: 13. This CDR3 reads CASSPDRGGWHTQYF. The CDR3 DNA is TGTGCCAGCAGCCCCGACAGGGGAGGTTGGCACACCCAGTACTTC.

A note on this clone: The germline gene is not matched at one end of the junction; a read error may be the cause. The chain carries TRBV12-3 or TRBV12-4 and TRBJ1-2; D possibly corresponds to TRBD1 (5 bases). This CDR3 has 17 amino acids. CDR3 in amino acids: CASTPRGRGSIAGGYTF. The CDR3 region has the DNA TGTGCCAGCACCCCTCGGGGGAGGGGCTCTATTGCGGGTGGCTACACCTTT.

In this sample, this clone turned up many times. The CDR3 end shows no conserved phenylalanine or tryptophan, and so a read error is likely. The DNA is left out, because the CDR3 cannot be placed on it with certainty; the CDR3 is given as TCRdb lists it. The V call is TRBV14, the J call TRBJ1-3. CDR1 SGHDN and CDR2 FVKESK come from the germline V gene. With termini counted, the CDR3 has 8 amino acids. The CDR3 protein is CASSQGHC.

CDR3 residues: CASIPVGYGYTF. DNA of the CDR3: TGTGCCAGCATCCCAGTGGGCTATGGCTACACCTTC. V and J are TRBV7-9 and TRBJ1-2; D unclear. Germline V gene sequence: CDR1 SEHNR, CDR2 FQNEAQ (reference sequence). The CDR3 spans 12 residues. V was cut by 7 bases and J by 4 bases, with 10 bases left in between.

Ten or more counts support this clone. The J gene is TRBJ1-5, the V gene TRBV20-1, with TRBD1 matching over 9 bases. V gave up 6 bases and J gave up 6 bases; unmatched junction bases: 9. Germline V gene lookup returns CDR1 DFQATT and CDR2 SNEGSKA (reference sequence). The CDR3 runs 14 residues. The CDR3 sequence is CSANRDRASQPQHF. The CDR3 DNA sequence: TGCAGTGCCAATCGGGACAGGGCGAGTCAGCCCCAGCATTTT.

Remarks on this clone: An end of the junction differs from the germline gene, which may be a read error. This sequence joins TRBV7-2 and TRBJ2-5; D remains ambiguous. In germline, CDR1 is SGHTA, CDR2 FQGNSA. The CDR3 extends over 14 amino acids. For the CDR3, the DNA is TGTGCCAGCAGCTTAGTAGAGGTTCAAGAGACCAAGTACTTC. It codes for CASSLVEVQETKYF.

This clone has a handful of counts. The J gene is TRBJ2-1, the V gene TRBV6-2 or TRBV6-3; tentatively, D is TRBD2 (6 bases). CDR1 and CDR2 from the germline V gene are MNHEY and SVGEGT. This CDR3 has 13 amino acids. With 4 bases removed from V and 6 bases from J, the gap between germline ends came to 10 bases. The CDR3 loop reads CASSFGGPNEQFF. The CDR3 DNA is TGTGCCAGCAGTTTCGGAGGGCCCAATGAGCAGTTCTTC.

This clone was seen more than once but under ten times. The CDR3 nucleotides are TGTGCCAGCAGTTTGGGGGTCGGGGGCAGGGAGGGTGACCCTTACTTC. Translating it yields CASSLGVGGREGDPYF. The J gene is TRBJ2-5, the V gene TRBV28; D is possibly TRBD2 (7 bases). V was clipped by 3 bases and J by 14 bases, with 28 bases between them. CDR1 and CDR2 from the germline V gene are MDHEN and SYDVKM. This CDR3 contains 16 residues.

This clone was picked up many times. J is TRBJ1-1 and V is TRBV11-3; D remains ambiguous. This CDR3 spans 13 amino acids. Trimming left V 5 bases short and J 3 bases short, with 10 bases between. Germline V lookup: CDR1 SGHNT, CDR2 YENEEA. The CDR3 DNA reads TGTGCCAGCAGCAGAGGGTTCGACACTGAAGCTTTCTTT. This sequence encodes CASSRGFDTEAFF. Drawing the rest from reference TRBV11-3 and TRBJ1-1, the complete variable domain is EAGVVQSPRYKIIEKKQPVAFWCNPISGHNTLYWYLQNLGQGPELLIRYENEEAVDDSQLPKDRFSAERLKGVDSTLKIQPAELGDSAVYLCASSRGFDTEAFFGQGTRLTVV.

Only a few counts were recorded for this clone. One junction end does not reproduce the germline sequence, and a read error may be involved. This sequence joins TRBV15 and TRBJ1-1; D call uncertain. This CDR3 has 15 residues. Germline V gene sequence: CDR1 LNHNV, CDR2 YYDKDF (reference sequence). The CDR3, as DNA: TGTGCCACCAGCAGATGGGTAGAGATCAACACTGAATCTTTCTTT. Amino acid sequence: CATSRWVEINTESFF.

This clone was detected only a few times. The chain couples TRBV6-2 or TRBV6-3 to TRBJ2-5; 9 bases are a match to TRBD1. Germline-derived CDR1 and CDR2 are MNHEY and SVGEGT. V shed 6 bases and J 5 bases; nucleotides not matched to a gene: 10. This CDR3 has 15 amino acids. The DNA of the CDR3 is TGTGCCAGCAGCGGGGACAGGGCGGGGAGCGAGACCCAGTACTTC. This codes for CASSGDRAGSETQYF.

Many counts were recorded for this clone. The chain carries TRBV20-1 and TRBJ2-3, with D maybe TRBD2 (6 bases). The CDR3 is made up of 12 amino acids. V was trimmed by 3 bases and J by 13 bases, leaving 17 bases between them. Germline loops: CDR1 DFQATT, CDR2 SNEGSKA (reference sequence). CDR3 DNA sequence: TGCAGTGCTAGGGTCAGCGGGCGGGTGGAGTATTTT. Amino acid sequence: CSARVSGRVEYF.

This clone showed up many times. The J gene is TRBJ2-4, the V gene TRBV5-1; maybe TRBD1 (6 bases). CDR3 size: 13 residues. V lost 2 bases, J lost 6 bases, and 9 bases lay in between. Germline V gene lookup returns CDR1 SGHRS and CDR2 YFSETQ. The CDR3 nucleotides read TGCGCCAGCAGCTTCCCGGACAGAAACATTCAGTACTTC. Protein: CASSFPDRNIQYF.

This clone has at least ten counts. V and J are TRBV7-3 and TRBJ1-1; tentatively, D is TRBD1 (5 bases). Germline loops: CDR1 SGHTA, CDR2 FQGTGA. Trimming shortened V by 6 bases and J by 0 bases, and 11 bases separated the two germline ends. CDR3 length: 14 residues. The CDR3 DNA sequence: TGTGCCAGCAGTCGTGACAGATTGAACACTGAAGCTTTCTTT. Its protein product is CASSRDRLNTEAFF. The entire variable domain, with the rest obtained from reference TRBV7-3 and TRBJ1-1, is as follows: GAGVSQTPSNKVTEKGKYVELRCDPISGHTALYWYRQSLGQGPEFLIYFQGTGAADDSGLPNDRFFAVRPEGSVSTLKIQRTERGDSAVYLCASSRDRLNTEAFFGQGTRLTVV.

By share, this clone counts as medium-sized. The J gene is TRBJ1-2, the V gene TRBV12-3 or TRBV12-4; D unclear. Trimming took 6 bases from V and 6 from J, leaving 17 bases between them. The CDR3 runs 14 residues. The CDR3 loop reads CASSSTISGHGYTF. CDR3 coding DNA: TGTGCCAGCAGCTCAACAATCAGCGGGCATGGCTACACCTTC.

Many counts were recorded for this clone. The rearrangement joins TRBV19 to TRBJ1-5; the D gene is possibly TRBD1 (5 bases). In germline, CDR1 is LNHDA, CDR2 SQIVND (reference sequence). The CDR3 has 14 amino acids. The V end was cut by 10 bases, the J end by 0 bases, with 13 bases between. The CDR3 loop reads CATRDYYSNQPQHF. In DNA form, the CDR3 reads TGTGCCACCAGGGATTACTATAGCAATCAGCCCCAGCATTTT.

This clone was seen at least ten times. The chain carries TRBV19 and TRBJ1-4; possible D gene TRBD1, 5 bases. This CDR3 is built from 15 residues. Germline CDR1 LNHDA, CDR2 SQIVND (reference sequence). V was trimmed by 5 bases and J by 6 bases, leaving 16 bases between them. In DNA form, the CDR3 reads TGTGCCAGTAGTGTTCGAGGCAGCAGGGATGAAAAACTGTTTTTT. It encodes CASSVRGSRDEKLFF.

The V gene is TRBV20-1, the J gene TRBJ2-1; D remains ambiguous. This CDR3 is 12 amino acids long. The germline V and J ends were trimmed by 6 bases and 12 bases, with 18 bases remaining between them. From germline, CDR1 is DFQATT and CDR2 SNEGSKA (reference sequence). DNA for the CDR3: TGCAGTGCGGAAATGGTTGGTGATGTGCAGTTCTTC. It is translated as CSAEMVGDVQFF.

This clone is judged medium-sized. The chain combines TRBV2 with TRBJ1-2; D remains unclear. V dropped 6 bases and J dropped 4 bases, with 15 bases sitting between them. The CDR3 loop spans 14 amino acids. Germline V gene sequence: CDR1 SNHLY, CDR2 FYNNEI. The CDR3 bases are TGTGCCAGCAGCCCCCGGGAGACCATCTATGGCTACACCTTC. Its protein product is CASSPRETIYGYTF.